Below, 9 T cell receptor beta chains from the same sample are listed, as sequenced in a study of cytomegalovirus exposure and HLA in healthy donors. PCR amplification relied on 60 Vbeta primers (plus 13 Jbeta primers). Sequencing was performed with immunoSEQ multiplex PCR; in TCRdb, only in-frame clones are kept and a portion is missing. The table gives roughly 30,000 clones; the top ten clones make up around 3.5% of it. Sequenced sample: PBMCs. These receptors were collected from a woman in her thirties or forties in good health and CMV-seropositive.

The genes are TRBV9 and TRBJ1-1, with 7 bases aligning to TRBD1. From germline, CDR1 is SGDLS and CDR2 YYNGEE. This CDR3 comprises 14 residues. The junction had 2 bases not matched to a gene; V was cut back by 0 bases and J by 3 bases. CDR3 residues: CASSVGQGDTEAFF. The CDR3 DNA sequence: TGTGCCAGCAGCGTAGGACAGGGTGACACTGAAGCTTTCTTT.

The CDR3 nucleotides read TGCGCCAGCAGCTCGACACTCCGGGAGACCCAGTACTTC. As protein: CASSSTLRETQYF. The genes are TRBV5-1 and TRBJ2-5; unclear D gene. The V and J ends lost 3 bases and 5 bases respectively, with 11 bases between them. Per the germline V gene, CDR1 is SGHRS and CDR2 is YFSETQ. The CDR3 runs 13 residues.

The chain carries TRBV13 and TRBJ2-1, with D perhaps matching TRBD2 (6 bases). The CDR3 is made up of 14 amino acids. Trimming left V 3 bases short and J 4 bases short, with 10 bases between. Per the germline V gene, CDR1 is PRHDT and CDR2 is FYEKMQ (reference sequence). The CDR3 sequence: CASSLFRGYNEQFF. CDR3 in DNA: TGTGCCAGCAGCTTGTTTCGGGGGTACAATGAGCAGTTCTTC.

In DNA, the CDR3 is TGCGCCAGCAGCCAAGGGTGGTATGTGGCTAGCGGCCGCACAGATACGCAGTATTTT. It translates to CASSQGWYVASGRTDTQYF. This chain joins TRBV4-3 and TRBJ2-3, with TRBD2 matching over 7 bases. CDR1 and CDR2 from the germline V gene are LGHNA and YSLEER. With V trimmed by 1 base and J by 1 base, 14 bases remained unmatched. There are 19 residues in the CDR3.

The genes are TRBV5-1 and TRBJ2-3; 8 nucleotides align to TRBD2. Germline assignment: CDR1 SGHRS and CDR2 YFSETQ. V trimming: 4 bases; J trimming: 0 bases; junction bases outside the gene matches: 7. This CDR3 is built from 16 residues. The CDR3 protein is CASSGTTSGSTDTQYF. The CDR3 region has the DNA TGCGCCAGCAGCGGAACCACTAGCGGAAGCACAGATACGCAGTATTTT.

V gene TRBV9 combines with J gene TRBJ1-3; D may be TRBD1 (5 bases). Trimming pared 4 bases from V and 0 bases from J, leaving 8 bases between. This CDR3 contains 14 residues. Per germline, CDR1 SGDLS and CDR2 YYNGEE. CDR3 nucleotides: TGTGCCAGCAGCTACCAGGGCTCTGGAAACACCATATATTTT. This encodes CASSYQGSGNTIYF.

Comments on this clone: The same CDR3 arises from other DNA sequences in this sample as well. This rearrangement joins TRBV18 to TRBJ1-5; no clear D. The CDR3 spans 13 residues. Germline assignment: CDR1 KGHSH and CDR2 LQKENI. V gave up 6 bases and J gave up 4 bases, with 10 bases separating them. The CDR3 here is CASSHSPNQPQHF. The CDR3 DNA reads as TGTGCCAGCTCCCACAGCCCGAATCAGCCCCAGCATTTT.

The chain joins TRBV4-1 to TRBJ2-7; TRBD1 matches 10 bases. This CDR3 is 14 amino acids long. CDR1 is MGHRA and CDR2 is YSYEKL in the germline V gene. V was pared by 2 bases and J by 6 bases, with 4 bases of the junction left unmatched. In DNA form, the CDR3 reads TGCGCCAGCAGCCAACGACAGGGGGCGGGCGAGCAGTACTTC. Its protein is CASSQRQGAGEQYF.

The chain recombines TRBV18 with TRBJ2-1; possible D gene TRBD2, 5 bases. V was shortened by 2 bases and J by 13 bases, with 21 bases between the two germline ends. The CDR3 is 15 amino acids. Germline-derived CDR1 and CDR2 are KGHSH and LQKENI. The CDR3 nucleotides read TGTGCCAGCTCACCATCGACCGAGGGCCCGAGAGGCCAGTTCTTC. Translated, it gives CASSPSTEGPRGQFF.